Presented here are 21 T cell receptor beta chains from one specimen sequenced in a study of CD8 T cells in Susac syndrome. cDNA came from roughly 0.53 to 1 ug RNA primed by random hexamers. MiXCR, run by TCRdb on the immunoSEQ multiplex PCR reads, gives a single entry per CDR3 protein. The table shows about 150,000 distinct CDR3 sequences, with roughly 95% occurring only once. The sample taken for sequencing was CD4+ T cells from PBMCs. The receptors shown here come from a human donor with Susac syndrome.

The V call is TRBV4-2, the J call TRBJ2-7; TRBD1 aligns across 9 bases. Germline trimming cut 1 base from V and 3 bases from J; bases unmatched to any gene: 10. The CDR3 has 17 residues. CDR1 is LGHNA and CDR2 is YNFKEQ in the germline V gene. The CDR3 sequence: CASSQGGLDRGDYEQYF. The DNA for the CDR3 is TGTGCCAGCAGCCAAGGTGGCTTGGACAGGGGAGACTACGAGCAGTACTTC.

The chain combines TRBV28 with TRBJ2-7; perhaps D is TRBD1 or TRBD2 (6 bases each). Germline V gives CDR1 MDHEN, CDR2 SYDVKM. Trimming took off 11 bases at V and 6 bases at J, with 26 bases between the two ends. There are 15 residues in the CDR3. The CDR3 coding sequence is TGTGCCTGCCTACCTGGGGGGCCCCGATCGACCGAGCAGTACTTC. It codes for CACLPGGPRSTEQYF. The whole variable domain, remainder taken from reference TRBV28 and TRBJ2-7, is DVKVTQSSRYLVKRTGEKVFLECVQDMDHENMFWYRQDPGLGLRLIYFSYDVKMKEKGDIPEGYSVSREKKERFSLILESASTNQTSMYLCACLPGGPRSTEQYFGPGTRLTVT.

The V gene is TRBV20-1, the J gene TRBJ2-4; 8 bases line up with TRBD2. Germline lookup yields CDR1 DFQATT and CDR2 SNEGSKA (reference sequence). This CDR3 spans 16 amino acids. V was clipped by 3 bases and J by 7 bases; unmatched bases: 14. CDR3 loop: CSASAGGQASMNIQYF. The CDR3 nucleotides are TGCAGTGCTAGTGCGGGAGGCCAAGCTTCGATGAACATTCAGTACTTC.

This rearrangement joins TRBV18 to TRBJ1-1; no firm D call. The ends were cut back, 6 bases at V and 2 bases at J, with 13 bases in the middle. This CDR3 comprises 14 residues. The germline V gene has CDR1 KGHSH and CDR2 LQKENI. CDR3 amino acids: CASSPREGNTEAFF. In DNA, the CDR3 is TGTGCCAGCTCTCCCCGGGAGGGTAACACTGAAGCTTTCTTT.

The chain employs TRBV5-1 and TRBJ1-1, with a tentative D call TRBD1 (6 bases). The germline V and J ends were trimmed by 3 bases and 5 bases, with 11 bases remaining between them. Per the germline V gene, CDR1 is SGHRS and CDR2 is YFSETQ. There are 13 residues in the CDR3. The DNA for the CDR3 is TGCGCCAGCAGCTCGGGGGCGCGAACTGAAGCTTTCTTT. Translated: CASSSGARTEAFF.

The V gene is TRBV29-1, the J gene TRBJ2-5; 7 nucleotides match TRBD2. Germline V gene sequence: CDR1 SQVTM, CDR2 ANQGSEA. V shed 4 bases and J 5 bases; nucleotides not matched to a gene: 4. This CDR3 is built from 12 residues. The CDR3 loop is CSVAEGGETQYF. In DNA form, the CDR3 reads TGCAGCGTTGCCGAGGGAGGGGAGACCCAGTACTTC.

The chain links TRBV20-1 to TRBJ2-3; maybe TRBD2 (6 bases). The CDR3 has 12 amino acids. CDR1 is DFQATT, CDR2 SNEGSKA, per germline (reference sequence). Trimming cost V 2 bases and J 3 bases, with 6 bases left between them. The CDR3 DNA sequence: TGCAGTGCTAGACGGGGGACAGATACGCAGTATTTT. Encoded protein: CSARRGTDTQYF.

This chain links TRBV5-1 with TRBJ2-7, with D unclear. Germline CDR1 SGHRS, CDR2 YFSETQ. V lost 2 bases, J lost 4 bases, and 10 bases lay in between. The CDR3 is made up of 13 amino acids. The CDR3 DNA reads as TGCGCCAGCAGCTTCGGAGTTCGGTACGAGCAGTACTTC. Protein: CASSFGVRYEQYF.

The rearrangement uses TRBV11-2 and TRBJ2-3; TRBD1 matches at 10 bases. J was trimmed by 6 bases and V by 2 bases; bases with no gene match: 5. The CDR3 consists of 15 residues. The germline gives CDR1 SGHAT, CDR2 FQNNGV. The chain's CDR3 is CASSLRDRGSDTQYF. CDR3 sequence (DNA): TGTGCCAGCAGCTTAAGGGACAGGGGATCGGATACGCAGTATTTT.

This clonotype was detected only once. The CDR3 sequence is CSARHRKETQYF. CDR3 nucleotide sequence: TGCAGTGCTAGACACAGGAAAGAGACCCAGTACTTC. This chain connects TRBV20-1 to TRBJ2-5; D might be TRBD1 (5 bases). Trimming cost V 2 bases and J 3 bases, with 7 bases left between them. The CDR3 is 12 residues long. CDR1 is DFQATT, CDR2 SNEGSKA, per germline (reference sequence).

The chain has TRBV27 and TRBJ1-2, with 7 bases that match TRBD1. The germline CDR1 and CDR2 sequences are MNHEY and SMNVEV (reference sequence). V trimming: 4 bases; J trimming: 6 bases; junction bases outside the gene matches: 8. The CDR3 contains 14 residues. CDR3 DNA: TGTGCCAGCAGTTCCAGACAGGGATTGGATGGCTACACCTTC. Translation: CASSSRQGLDGYTF.

The chain couples TRBV29-1 to TRBJ1-2, with TRBD1 as a possible D gene (5 bases). The V and J ends lost 4 bases and 7 bases respectively, with 22 bases between them. The CDR3 covers 15 residues. The germline V gene encodes CDR1 SQVTM and CDR2 ANQGSEA. The CDR3, as DNA: TGCAGCGTTGCCCTCCCGGGGCGCAGGGAGGGTGGCTACACCTTC. It translates to CSVALPGRREGGYTF.

V usage is TRBV12-3 or TRBV12-4 and J usage is TRBJ2-2; D remains unclear. The CDR3 sequence is 14 residues long. Between the trimmed V and J ends, which lost 1 base and 0 bases, there was a span of 3 bases. The CDR3 here is CASSLVPNTGELFF. DNA for the CDR3: TGTGCCAGCAGTTTAGTCCCGAACACCGGGGAGCTGTTTTTT.

CDR3 bases: TGCAGTGCTAGGCGAGGGGAGACCCAGTACTTC. It translates to CSARRGETQYF. The chain joins TRBV20-1 to TRBJ2-5, with D perhaps matching TRBD2 (5 bases). The V and J ends lost 3 bases and 5 bases respectively, with 7 bases between them. Germline V CDR1 and CDR2: DFQATT, SNEGSKA (reference sequence). This CDR3 has 11 amino acids.

This clonotype was recorded only once. The chain is built from TRBV12-3 or TRBV12-4 and TRBJ2-2, with D unclear. This CDR3 region has 14 residues. V lost 7 bases and J 4 bases, leaving 13 bases between the germline ends. CDR3 protein: CASNPFRLTGELFF. In DNA, the CDR3 is TGTGCCAGCAACCCGTTTAGGCTCACCGGGGAGCTGTTTTTT.

This chain links TRBV6-1 with TRBJ2-5; D is unclear. Looked up from germline, CDR1 is MNHNS and CDR2 is SASEGT. There are 13 residues in the CDR3. Trimming pared 2 bases from V and 6 bases from J, leaving 10 bases between. In DNA form, the CDR3 reads TGTGCCAGCAGTGAACCTAACCGAAAGACCCAGTACTTC. Its protein product is CASSEPNRKTQYF.

The V gene is TRBV10-3, the J gene TRBJ2-7, with a possible D match to TRBD2 (5 bases). V gave up 3 bases and J gave up 5 bases, with 11 bases separating them. Germline V lookup: CDR1 ENHRY, CDR2 SYGVKD. This CDR3 has 13 amino acids. CDR3: CAISDGVPNEQYF. The CDR3 nucleotides read TGTGCCATCAGTGACGGGGTCCCTAACGAGCAGTACTTC.

This clonotype was observed once. J is TRBJ1-2 and V is TRBV7-9; possibly TRBD1 for D (6 bases). Germline assignment: CDR1 SEHNR and CDR2 FQNEAQ (reference sequence). This CDR3 contains 13 residues. V lost 1 base and J 8 bases, leaving 11 bases between the germline ends. The CDR3 is CASSLDRVRGYTF. CDR3 bases: TGTGCCAGCAGCTTAGACAGGGTGAGGGGCTACACCTTC.

The V call is TRBV7-2, the J call TRBJ2-2; D unresolved. The CDR3 is made up of 14 amino acids. Per germline, CDR1 SGHTA and CDR2 FQGNSA. Trimming removed 4 bases at V and 7 bases at J, with 13 bases between. The CDR3 loop is CASSSWRSVGELFF. The CDR3, as DNA: TGTGCCAGCAGCTCCTGGCGATCGGTCGGGGAGCTGTTTTTT.

This chain connects TRBV29-1 to TRBJ2-1, with D possibly being TRBD2 (5 bases). The V end lost 3 bases, the J end lost 0 bases, and 6 bases lay between the germline ends. CDR3 size: 13 residues. The V gene's germline CDR1 is SQVTM and CDR2 ANQGSEA. In DNA form, the CDR3 reads TGCAGCGTTGAGGGGAGCTCCTACAATGAGCAGTTCTTC. The encoded protein is CSVEGSSYNEQFF.

The chain has TRBV11-3 and TRBJ2-7; weak D call: TRBD1 (5 bases). CDR3 length equals 13 residues. Trimming removed 8 bases at V and 1 base at J, with 12 bases between. Germline V gene sequence: CDR1 SGHNT, CDR2 YENEEA. The CDR3 sequence: CASSRGSSYEQYF. The CDR3 DNA reads as TGTGCCAGCTCTAGGGGATCGTCCTACGAGCAGTACTTC.